This T cell receptor beta chain was identified during a study of identical twins (dated by TCRdb to between 2015 and 2016). A note on the overall study: To test whether fetal clonotypes persist, this study deep-sequenced TCR alpha and beta repertoires from monozygotic twins, from unrelated adults of various ages, and from cord blood. Replicate twin experiments were performed at different times using different library preparation protocols to rule out contamination. Study-level results and caveats: Compared with coincidental sharing between unrelated individuals, out-of-frame TCR alpha sequences shared between twins showed an excess of sequences with low generation probability. Because the same donors could not be followed over many years, the conclusions depended on cross-sectional statistical analysis. Out-of-frame TCR alpha sharing in monozygotic twins was systematically underestimated by recombination models, whereas sharing between unrelated individuals was in agreement with the recombination models. In beta out-of-frame sequences, excess twin sharing was weaker, because having fewer shared sequences lowered the signal-to-noise ratio. Abundant cord blood beta clonotypes had fewer insertions, young adult naive repertoires showed a similar but weaker trend, and memory repertoires showed no such trend. Invariant T cells such as MAIT and iNKT could partly confound zero-insertion analyses, although diverse VJ usage argued against such confounding for most clonotypes.

The CDR3 holds 15 amino acids from the cysteine to the phenylalanine. Kept here is only the CDR3 DNA, which spans 45 bases and is read in frame from base 1. The germline V end is reduced by 5 bases and the J end by 1 base; junction bases left unmatched: 7. CDR1 and CDR2 are read off the germline V gene as MNHNS and SASEGT. Only healthy Caucasian donors were included. The library came from 5' RACE. Sequencing relied on an Illumina HiSeq 2000. A universal primer binding site was introduced by template switching, and a unique molecular identifier was present in the final cDNA, enabling accurate counting of TCR cDNA molecules. First-strand cDNA for TCR alpha and beta chains was synthesized from specific primers in the conserved constant-segment region. Each cDNA library was double barcoded, with a SMART-Mk sample barcode plus Illumina barcodes, to control for contamination. TruSeq adapter sequences, together with Illumina sample barcodes, were added in two successive PCR steps. The Illumina HiSeq platform was used with custom primers to sequence TCR alpha and beta cDNA libraries. The study's processing was this. MiGEC was used to process raw reads and extract unique molecular identifiers, and MiXCR was used to find CDR3 positions. For each individual, recombination models were inferred using an EM algorithm with the repgenHMM and IGoR tools. The tcR package in R was used for shared clonotype analysis, with sharing normalized by the product of cloneset sizes. To study raw recombination without the effects of thymic and clonal selection, out-of-frame nonproductive sequences were analyzed. TCRdb reanalyzed the raw reads on its own, using fastp at Q25 for trimming and MiXCR for clone calling, and kept in-frame beta chains. One record per CDR3 amino acid sequence lists the most common genes and DNA. TCRdb, not the authors, supplied the V and J calls. The sample table shows 1.5 million to 2 million distinct CDR3 sequences, and under 35% are seen once. Of the sample, around 0.25% falls within the top ten clones.

Notes on this clonotype: What this receptor recognizes is not known. It has no much larger one-base neighbor in the sample; base qualities were not kept.

This receptor was obtained from a newborn girl in good health. Recombination joined TRBV6-1 with TRBJ1-1; TRBD1 aligns with 7 central bases. The sample taken for sequencing was cord blood. The bases are TGTGCCAGCAGTCCGACGACAGGGTCGAACACTGAAGCTTTCTTT. Its translation is CASSPTTGSNTEAFF.